The 13 T cell receptor beta chains below were found in one sample sequenced in a study of blood T cell repertoires in COVID-19. Profiling relied on immunoSEQ multiplex PCR, and the TCRdb table lists in-frame clones only, not all of them. The sample shows 100,000 to 150,000 clones, roughly 91% of them seen only once. Material: peripheral blood. Receptors originate from a man between 60 and 75 years old with COVID-19, enrolled during active disease.

V usage is TRBV30 and J usage is TRBJ1-1; D remains ambiguous. The CDR3 spans 12 residues. CDR1 and CDR2 from the germline V gene are GTSNPN and SVGIG (reference sequence). With 2 bases removed from V and 6 bases from J, the gap between germline ends came to 10 bases. As DNA, the CDR3 is TGTGCCTGGAGTCGGGGTTCTCCTGAAGCTTTCTTT. It is translated as CAWSRGSPEAFF.

The chain combines TRBV5-6 with TRBJ1-4; no clear D gene. Trimming shortened V by 3 bases and J by 7 bases, and 16 bases separated the two germline ends. The CDR3 is 15 amino acids. Per germline, CDR1 SGHDT and CDR2 YYEEEE. The CDR3 here is CASSSRVGRSEKLFF. The CDR3 region has the DNA TGTGCCAGCAGCTCCCGGGTTGGTAGGAGTGAAAAACTGTTTTTT.

V and J are TRBV6-6 and TRBJ1-2; a possible D gene is TRBD1 (6 bases). CDR1 MNHNY and CDR2 SVGAGI come from the germline V gene (reference sequence). The germline V and J ends were trimmed by 5 bases and 3 bases, with 16 bases remaining between them. This CDR3 is built from 15 residues. The CDR3 loop is CASSQSTGRYYGYTF. In DNA form, the CDR3 reads TGTGCCAGCAGTCAATCTACAGGGCGCTACTATGGCTACACCTTC.

This chain uses TRBV6-1 with TRBJ1-4; D uncertain. The V gene lost 3 bases and the J gene lost 8 bases, with 16 bases spanning the gap. The CDR3 is made up of 15 amino acids. Germline V CDR1 and CDR2: MNHNS, SASEGT. CDR3 sequence reads: CASSDYDPLREKLFF. DNA for the CDR3: TGTGCCAGCAGTGATTATGATCCCCTGAGGGAAAAACTGTTTTTT.

The chain combines TRBV15 with TRBJ2-1; 9 bases match TRBD2. The germline V gene encodes CDR1 LNHNV and CDR2 YYDKDF (reference sequence). Unmatched junction bases numbered 8, after V lost 0 bases and J lost 8 bases. The CDR3 is 16 amino acids. CDR3 coding DNA: TGTGCCACCAGCAGAGATCTAGCGGGGTTTGTCGATGAGCAGTTCTTC. It is translated as CATSRDLAGFVDEQFF.

V is TRBV7-2 and J is TRBJ1-6; no firm D call. V was cut by 2 bases and J by 10 bases, with 15 bases left in between. This CDR3 region has 15 residues. Germline assignment: CDR1 SGHTA and CDR2 FQGNSA. CDR3 region: CASSLTVGLTSPLHF. Written as DNA, the CDR3 is TGTGCCAGCAGCTTAACAGTGGGCCTAACATCACCCCTCCACTTT.

The J gene is TRBJ1-2, the V gene TRBV7-2; TRBD1 matches at 8 bases. The length of the CDR3 is 18 residues. With 4 bases clipped from V and 1 base from J, the junction kept 14 bases outside the gene matches. Germline assignment: CDR1 SGHTA and CDR2 FQGNSA. The CDR3 DNA sequence: TGTGCCAGCAGCTACCAGGGGGCCTCCTCTGCGTATAACTATGGCTACACCTTC. Protein product: CASSYQGASSAYNYGYTF.

V and J are TRBV7-8 and TRBJ1-1; a weak D match, TRBD1 (5 bases). Between the trimmed V and J ends, which lost 3 bases and 6 bases, there was a span of 17 bases. The germline V gene has CDR1 SGHVS and CDR2 FQNEAQ. The CDR3 is 15 amino acids. CDR3 loop: CASSLGLGGVAEAFF. CDR3 sequence (DNA): TGTGCCAGCAGCTTGGGCTTGGGGGGGGTCGCTGAAGCTTTCTTT.

The gene calls are TRBV9 and TRBJ2-3, with 9 bases that match TRBD2. The CDR3 loop spans 16 amino acids. From germline, CDR1 is SGDLS and CDR2 YYNGEE. With V trimmed by 0 bases and J by 4 bases, 6 bases remained unmatched. CDR3 residues: CASSVESGGRADTQYF. CDR3 DNA: TGTGCCAGCAGCGTAGAGAGCGGGGGGAGGGCAGATACGCAGTATTTT. The variable domain in full, completed from reference TRBV9 and TRBJ2-3, reads DSGVTQTPKHLITATGQRVTLRCSPRSGDLSVYWYQQSLDQGLQFLIQYYNGEERAKGNILERFSAQQFPDLHSELNLSSLELGDSALYFCASSVESGGRADTQYFGPGTRLTVL.

This rearrangement joins TRBV28 to TRBJ1-1, with D possibly matching TRBD1 (6 bases). Per germline, CDR1 MDHEN and CDR2 SYDVKM. V was cut by 7 bases and J by 5 bases, with 14 bases left in between. The CDR3 extends over 13 amino acids. The CDR3 here is CASTVPGTTEAFF. The CDR3 nucleotides read TGTGCCAGCACTGTACCCGGGACAACTGAAGCTTTCTTT.

The chain couples TRBV3-1 (or the pseudogene TRBV3-2) to TRBJ2-2; tentative D call: TRBD1 (6 bases). V gave up 3 bases and J gave up 6 bases, with 8 bases separating them. There are 13 residues in the CDR3. Per the germline V gene, CDR1 is LGHDT and CDR2 is YNNKEL (reference sequence). For the CDR3, the DNA is TGTGCCAGCAGCCACAGGGGATCCGGGGAGCTGTTTTTT. Protein product: CASSHRGSGELFF.

This chain joins TRBV15 and TRBJ1-2; D perhaps matches TRBD1 (5 bases). V was clipped by 3 bases and J by 5 bases, with 19 bases between them. The CDR3 covers 16 residues. The V gene's germline CDR1 is LNHNV and CDR2 YYDKDF (reference sequence). CDR3 protein: CATSSPRQQSRYGYTF. The CDR3 DNA follows: TGTGCCACCAGCAGTCCGAGACAGCAATCGAGGTATGGCTACACCTTC.

The chain has TRBV4-3 and TRBJ1-6; D possibly corresponds to TRBD1 (6 bases). CDR1 LGHNA and CDR2 YSLEER come from the germline V gene. The V end was cut by 3 bases, the J end by 8 bases, with 14 bases between. The CDR3 totals 15 residues. The CDR3 nucleotides read TGCGCCAGCAGCCAGAGGGGGGGAAAGGATTCACCCCTCCACTTT. Translation gives CASSQRGGKDSPLHF.